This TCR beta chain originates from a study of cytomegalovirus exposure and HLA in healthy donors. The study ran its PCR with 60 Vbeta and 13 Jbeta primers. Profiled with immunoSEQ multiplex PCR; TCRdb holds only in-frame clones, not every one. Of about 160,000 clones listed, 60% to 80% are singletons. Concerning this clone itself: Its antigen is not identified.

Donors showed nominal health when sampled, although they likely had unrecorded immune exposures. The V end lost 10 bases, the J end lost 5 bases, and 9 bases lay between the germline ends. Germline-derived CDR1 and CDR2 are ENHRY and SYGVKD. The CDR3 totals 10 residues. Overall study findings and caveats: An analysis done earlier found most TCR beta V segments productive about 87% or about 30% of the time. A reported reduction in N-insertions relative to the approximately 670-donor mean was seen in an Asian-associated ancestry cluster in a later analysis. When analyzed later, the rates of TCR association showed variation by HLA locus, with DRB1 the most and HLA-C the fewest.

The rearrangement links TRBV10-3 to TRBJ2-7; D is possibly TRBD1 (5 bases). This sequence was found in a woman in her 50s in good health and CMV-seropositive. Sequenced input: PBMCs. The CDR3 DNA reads TGTGCCAATCAGGGTGACGAGCAGTACTTC. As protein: CANQGDEQYF.